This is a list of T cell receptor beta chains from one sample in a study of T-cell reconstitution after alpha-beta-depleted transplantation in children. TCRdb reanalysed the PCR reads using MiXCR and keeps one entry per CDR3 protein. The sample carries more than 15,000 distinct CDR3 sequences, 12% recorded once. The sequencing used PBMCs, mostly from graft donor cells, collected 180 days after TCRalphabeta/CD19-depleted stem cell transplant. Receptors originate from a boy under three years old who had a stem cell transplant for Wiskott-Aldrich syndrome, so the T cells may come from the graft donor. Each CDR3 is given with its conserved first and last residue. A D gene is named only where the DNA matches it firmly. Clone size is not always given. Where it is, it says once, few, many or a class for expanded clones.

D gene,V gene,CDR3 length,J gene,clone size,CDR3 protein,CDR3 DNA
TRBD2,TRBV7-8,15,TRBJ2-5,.,CASSPRGRGEETQYF,TGTGCCAGCAGCCCCCGAGGCCGGGGGGAGGAGACCCAGTACTTC
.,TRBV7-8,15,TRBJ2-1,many,CASSAGTSSYNEQFF,TGTGCCAGCAGCGCAGGTACTAGCTCCTACAATGAGCAGTTCTTC
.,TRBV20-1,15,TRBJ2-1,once,CSARDGKAWDYEQFF,TGCAGTGCTAGAGATGGCAAGGCTTGGGATTATGAGCAGTTCTTC
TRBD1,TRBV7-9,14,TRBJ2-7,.,CASSQQGSLSEQYF,TGTGCCAGCAGCCAACAGGGGTCCCTCTCCGAGCAGTACTTC
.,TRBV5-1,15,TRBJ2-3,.,CASSLSPLGVDTQYF,TGCGCCAGCAGCTTATCCCCCCTCGGGGTAGATACGCAGTATTTT
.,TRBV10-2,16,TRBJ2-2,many,CASSGGAGLNTGELFF,TGCGCCAGCAGTGGAGGGGCGGGACTTAACACCGGGGAGCTGTTTTTT
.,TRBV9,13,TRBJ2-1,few,CASSVVLGDEQFF,TGTGCCAGCAGCGTAGTGTTAGGGGATGAGCAGTTCTTC
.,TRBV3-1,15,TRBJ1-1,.,CASSHLSDRNTEAFF,TGTGCCAGCAGCCATTTATCCGACAGGAACACTGAAGCTTTCTTT
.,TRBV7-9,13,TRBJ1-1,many,CASSFDGNTEAFF,TGTGCCAGCAGTTTCGACGGGAACACTGAAGCTTTCTTT
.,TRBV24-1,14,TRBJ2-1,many,CATSDWGTYNEQFF,TGTGCCACCAGTGATTGGGGGACCTACAATGAGCAGTTCTTC
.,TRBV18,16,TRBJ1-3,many,CASSPLMGVTGNTIYF,TGTGCCAGCTCACCACTTATGGGGGTCACTGGAAACACCATATATTTT
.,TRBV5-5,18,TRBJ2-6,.,CASSLRMERGSGANVLTF,TGTGCCAGCAGCTTGAGGATGGAACGAGGCTCTGGGGCCAACGTCCTGACTTTC
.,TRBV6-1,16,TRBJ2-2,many,CASSETSTPGTGELFF,TGTGCCAGCAGTGAAACCTCAACTCCGGGCACCGGGGAGCTGTTTTTT
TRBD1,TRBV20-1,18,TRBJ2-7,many,CSAKWDRGLAGATYEQYF,TGCAGTGCTAAGTGGGACAGGGGGCTAGCGGGAGCTACCTACGAGCAGTACTTC
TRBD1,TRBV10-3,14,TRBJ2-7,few,CAILPGQGDYEQYF,TGTGCCATCCTTCCGGGACAGGGAGACTACGAGCAGTACTTC
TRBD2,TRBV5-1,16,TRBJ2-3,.,CASSPPTSGYTDTQYF,TGCGCCAGCAGCCCGCCGACTAGCGGGTACACAGATACGCAGTATTTT
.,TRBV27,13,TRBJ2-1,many,CASSTFSYNEQFF,TGTGCCAGCAGTACATTTTCCTACAATGAGCAGTTCTTC
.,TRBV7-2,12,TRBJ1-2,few,CASSLVNYGYTF,TGTGCCAGCAGCTTAGTGAACTATGGCTACACCTTC
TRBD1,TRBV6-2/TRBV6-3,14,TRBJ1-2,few,CASRPPGQNYGYTF,TGTGCCAGCAGACCCCCGGGACAGAACTATGGCTACACCTTC
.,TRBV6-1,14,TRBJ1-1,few,CASSESYMNTEAFF,TGTGCCAGCAGTGAGTCTTACATGAACACTGAAGCTTTCTTT
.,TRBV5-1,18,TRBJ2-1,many,CASSLFRAGISSYNEQFF,TGCGCCAGCAGCTTGTTTCGAGCGGGCATTTCTTCCTACAATGAGCAGTTCTTC
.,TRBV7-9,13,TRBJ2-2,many,CASSRRGTGELFF,TGTGCCAGCAGCCGAAGGGGCACCGGGGAGCTGTTTTTT
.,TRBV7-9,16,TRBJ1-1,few,CASSFRGPHMNTEAFF,TGTGCCAGCAGCTTCAGGGGTCCTCACATGAACACTGAAGCTTTCTTT
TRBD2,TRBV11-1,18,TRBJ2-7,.,CASSRGLAGAPFSYEQYF,TGTGCCAGCAGCCGTGGACTAGCGGGAGCCCCTTTTTCCTACGAGCAGTACTTC
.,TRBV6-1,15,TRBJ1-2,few,CASSDPWTVSYGYTF,TGTGCCAGCAGTGACCCCTGGACGGTGAGCTATGGCTACACCTTC
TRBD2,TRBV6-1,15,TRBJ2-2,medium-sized,CASSELAGVAGELFF,TGTGCCAGCAGTGAACTAGCGGGGGTCGCCGGGGAGCTGTTTTTT
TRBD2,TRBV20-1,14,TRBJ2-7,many,CSAVLAGVGYEQYF,TGCAGTGCAGTTCTAGCGGGAGTCGGTTACGAGCAGTACTTC
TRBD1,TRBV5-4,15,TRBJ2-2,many,CASSPGTGYPGELFF,TGTGCCAGCAGCCCCGGGACAGGGTATCCCGGGGAGCTGTTTTTT
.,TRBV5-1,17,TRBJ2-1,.,CASSLGVRSMRYNEQFF,TGCGCCAGCAGCTTGGGAGTTAGGTCGATGAGGTACAATGAGCAGTTCTTC
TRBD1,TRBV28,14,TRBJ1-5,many,CASSYDRENQPQHF,TGTGCCAGCAGCTATGACAGGGAGAATCAGCCCCAGCATTTT
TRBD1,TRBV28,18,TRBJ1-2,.,CASSLYRQGPNSVYGYTF,TGTGCCAGCAGTTTATATCGACAGGGCCCTAACTCCGTCTATGGCTACACCTTC
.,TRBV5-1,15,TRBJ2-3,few,CASSLITGVTDTQYF,TGCGCCAGCAGCTTGATTACGGGAGTAACAGATACGCAGTATTTT
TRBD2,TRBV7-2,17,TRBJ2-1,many,CASSLYLGLAGYNEQFF,TGTGCCAGCAGCTTATATTTGGGACTAGCGGGATACAATGAGCAGTTCTTC
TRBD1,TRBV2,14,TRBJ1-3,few,CASRGRTGGNTIYF,TGTGCCAGCAGGGGCCGGACAGGGGGAAACACCATATATTTT
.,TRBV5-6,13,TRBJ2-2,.,CASRPRYICELFF,TGTGCCAGCAGGCCCAGGTACATCTGCGAGCTGTTTTTT
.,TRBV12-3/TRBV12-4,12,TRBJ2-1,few,CASSLAGDEQFF,TGTGCCAGCAGTTTAGCCGGGGATGAGCAGTTCTTC
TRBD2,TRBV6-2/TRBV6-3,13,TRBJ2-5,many,CATTSGRAKTQYF,TGTGCCACAACTAGCGGGAGAGCAAAGACCCAGTACTTC
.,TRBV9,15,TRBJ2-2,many,CASSPRDGMAGELFF,TGTGCCAGCAGCCCCCGGGACGGAATGGCCGGGGAGCTGTTTTTT
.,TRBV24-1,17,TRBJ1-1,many,CATSVTSPPGANTEAFF,TGTGCCACCAGTGTTACGTCCCCGCCGGGGGCGAACACTGAAGCTTTCTTT
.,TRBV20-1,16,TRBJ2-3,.,CSAVVRREASTDTQYF,TGCAGTGCAGTGGTACGGAGAGAAGCTAGCACAGATACGCAGTATTTT
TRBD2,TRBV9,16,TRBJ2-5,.,CASSVGGTRGRETQYF,TGTGCCAGCAGCGTAGGAGGGACTAGGGGTCGGGAGACCCAGTACTTC
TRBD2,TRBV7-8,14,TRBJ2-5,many,CATGASGLQETQYF,TGTGCCACCGGGGCTAGCGGACTACAAGAGACCCAGTACTTC
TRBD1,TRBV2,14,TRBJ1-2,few,CASSAFRDRTGYTF,TGTGCCAGCAGCGCCTTTAGGGACAGGACCGGCTACACCTTC
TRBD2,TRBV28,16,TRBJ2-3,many,CASSRTSGGLTDTQYF,TGTGCCAGCAGTCGGACTAGCGGGGGCCTCACAGATACGCAGTATTTT
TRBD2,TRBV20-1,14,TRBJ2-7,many,CSARKSGNIYEQYF,TGCAGTGCTAGAAAGAGCGGGAATATCTACGAGCAGTACTTC
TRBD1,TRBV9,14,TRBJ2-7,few,CASSVFGQGYEQYF,TGTGCCAGCAGCGTGTTCGGACAGGGATACGAGCAGTACTTC
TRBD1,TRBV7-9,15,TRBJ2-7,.,CASSLRTGVTYEQYF,TGTGCCAGCAGCTTACGGACAGGGGTAACCTACGAGCAGTACTTC
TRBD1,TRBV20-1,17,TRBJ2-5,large,CSAAGTGTSSSQETQYF,TGCAGTGCCGCCGGGACAGGGACTTCCTCCTCCCAAGAGACCCAGTACTTC
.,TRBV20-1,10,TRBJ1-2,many,CSASSYGYTF,TGCAGTGCTAGTTCATATGGCTACACCTTC
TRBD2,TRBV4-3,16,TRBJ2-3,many,CASSPRLAGDTDTQYF,TGCGCCAGCAGCCCGAGACTAGCGGGAGACACAGATACGCAGTATTTT